These 5 T cell receptor beta chains came from one sample sequenced in a study of blood T cell repertoires in COVID-19. Using immunoSEQ multiplex PCR, the repertoire was profiled, and TCRdb retains in-frame clones only, with some absent. The sample lists around 160,000 clones, more than 75% occurring once. Sequencing input: PBMCs or T cells enriched from blood (not recorded which). These receptors were taken from a woman between 25 and 40 years old with acute COVID-19.

The chain has TRBV19 and TRBJ1-2; no clear D. Germline assignment: CDR1 LNHDA and CDR2 SQIVND (reference sequence). The V end was cut by 0 bases, the J end by 7 bases, with 12 bases between. The CDR3 runs 14 residues. CDR3 protein: CASSIDLESGGYTF. DNA of the CDR3: TGTGCCAGTAGTATAGATCTTGAGAGTGGTGGCTACACCTTC.

This rearrangement joins TRBV6-2 or TRBV6-3 to TRBJ2-7; no reliable D call. V gave up 0 bases and J gave up 1 base, with 7 bases separating them. This CDR3 comprises 14 residues. CDR1 is MNHEY and CDR2 is SVGEGT in the germline V gene. The CDR3 spells CASSYSPGSYEQYF. CDR3 DNA: TGTGCCAGCAGTTACTCGCCAGGTTCCTACGAGCAGTACTTC.

This clone was seen only a few times. The chain uses TRBV5-6 and TRBJ1-6; D uncertain. The CDR3 runs to 14 residues. CDR1 SGHDT and CDR2 YYEEEE come from the germline V gene. Trimming took 2 bases from V and 10 from J, leaving 13 bases between them. CDR3 region: CASSLAERRSPLHF. The CDR3 nucleotides are TGTGCCAGCAGCTTAGCAGAACGGCGGTCACCCCTCCACTTT.

This chain links TRBV2 with TRBJ1-4, with 9 bases aligning to TRBD1. Per germline, CDR1 SNHLY and CDR2 FYNNEI. V was clipped by 10 bases and J by 5 bases; unmatched bases: 5. This CDR3 is built from 13 residues. The CDR3 DNA reads as TGTGCCACTGGACAGGGGATGAATGAAAAACTGTTTTTT. This translates into CATGQGMNEKLFF.

This chain links TRBV3-1 (or the pseudogene TRBV3-2) with TRBJ1-6; D is uncertain. The length of the CDR3 is 17 residues. Trimming removed 1 base at V and 10 bases at J, with 20 bases between. The V gene's germline CDR1 is LGHDT and CDR2 YNNKEL (reference sequence). CDR3 in DNA: TGTGCCAGCAGCCAAGGTTTCCCAACAACAAACAGCTCACCCCTCCACTTT. This encodes CASSQGFPTTNSSPLHF.